Below, 9 T cell receptor beta chains from the same sample are listed, as sequenced in a study of early T cells in non-severe SARS-CoV-2 infection (dated by TCRdb to about 2021). Receptors were amplified or captured by 5' RACE. The reads were generated on a NextSeq 500. Using fastp at Q25 and MiXCR, TCRdb reprocessed the public reads and kept productive beta chains. Every distinct CDR3 protein forms one entry, paired with its most common genes and DNA. The sample table records 45,000 to 70,000 distinct CDR3 sequences; roughly 10% of these occur just once. 10% to 13% of the sample is taken by the ten largest. Sequenced sample: whole blood. These TCRs come from an adult who was a healthcare worker with PCR-confirmed SARS-CoV-2 infection or an uninfected control (not recorded which).

In its sample, this clonotype was seen many times. The genes are TRBV29-1 and TRBJ2-5; D is possibly TRBD1 or TRBD2 (6 bases each). CDR3 length: 12 residues. V was clipped by 7 bases and J by 5 bases, with 14 bases between them. CDR1 is SQVTM and CDR2 is ANQGSEA in the germline V gene. CDR3 sequence (DNA): TGCAGCGCCAACAGGGAGGCGGAGACCCAGTACTTC. Encoded protein: CSANREAETQYF.

This clonotype was seen ten or more times. The rearrangement uses TRBV10-1 and TRBJ2-7, with 9 bases lining up with TRBD1. In germline, CDR1 is WNHNN, CDR2 SYGVQD (reference sequence). The trim removed 5 bases at V and 7 bases at J, leaving 9 bases unmatched. The CDR3 is 14 amino acids. CDR3 in DNA: TGCGCCAGCAGTTTACCGGGACAGGGCGTGGAGCAGTACTTC. Residues: CASSLPGQGVEQYF.

A few counts support this clonotype. The rearrangement uses TRBV28 and TRBJ2-5; D remains ambiguous. CDR3 length: 11 residues. Germline V gene data show CDR1 as MDHEN and CDR2 as SYDVKM. Trimming left V 8 bases short and J 0 bases short, with 4 bases between. The CDR3 region has the DNA TGTGCCAGCGCGAACCAAGAGACCCAGTACTTC. Its protein product is CASANQETQYF.

This clonotype was observed many times. The V and J genes are TRBV29-1 and TRBJ2-5; no clear D gene. V lost 6 bases to trimming and J lost 3 bases, with 17 bases between them. CDR1 and CDR2 from the germline V gene are SQVTM and ANQGSEA. There are 14 residues in the CDR3. The CDR3 sequence: CSVFLVLEEETQYF. In nucleotides, the CDR3 is TGCAGCGTATTTCTGGTCCTCGAGGAAGAGACCCAGTACTTC.

This clonotype was recorded a few times. The CDR3, as DNA: TGTGCTAGTGGCCAGGGGAACTATGGCTACACCTTC. Translated: CASGQGNYGYTF. J is TRBJ1-2 and V is TRBV12-5; the D gene is possibly TRBD1 (6 bases). From germline, CDR1 is LGHNT and CDR2 FRNRAP. Deletions cut 6 bases from V and 2 bases from J, with 7 bases between. The CDR3 spans 12 residues.

This clonotype appeared once. The V and J genes are TRBV10-3 and TRBJ2-7; 9 positions match TRBD1. With 8 bases clipped from V and 2 bases from J, the junction kept 10 bases outside the gene matches. Germline V CDR1 and CDR2: ENHRY, SYGVKD. CDR3 length equals 15 residues. The CDR3 DNA follows: TGTGCCATCGGGCTAGACCGGGACAGGGCCTACGAGCAGTACTTC. Protein sequence: CAIGLDRDRAYEQYF.

This clonotype has ten or more counts. The rearrangement uses TRBV21-1 and TRBJ2-5; the D call in the table, TRBD1, was not verified against the DNA. TRBV21-1 is given as a pseudogene. The length of the CDR3 is 18 residues. The CDR3 bases are TGTGCCAGCAGCAAATCCTTTTGCCGACAGGGCCCATCAGAGACCCAGTACTTC. It yields the protein CASSKSFCRQGPSETQYF.

This chain links TRBV30 with TRBJ2-1; the match to TRBD2 covers 8 bases. With 5 bases clipped from V and 3 bases from J, the junction kept 3 bases outside the gene matches. Per the germline V gene, CDR1 is GTSNPN and CDR2 is SVGIG (reference sequence). CDR3 length equals 13 residues. The CDR3 reads CAWAGTSYNEQFF. CDR3 sequence (DNA): TGTGCCTGGGCCGGGACTAGCTACAATGAGCAGTTCTTC.

This clonotype was seen once. At one boundary the junction diverges from the germline segment, which might be a read error. V gene TRBV7-9 combines with J gene TRBJ2-2; D is tentatively TRBD1 or TRBD2 (5 bases each). Germline loops: CDR1 SEHNR, CDR2 FQNEAQ (reference sequence). This CDR3 region has 12 residues. The CDR3 region has the DNA TGCGTGGGGGACGCGAACACCGGGGAGCTGTTTTTT. It codes for CVGDANTGELFF.